The 3 T cell receptor beta chains below all came from one sample that was sequenced in a study of low-dose radiotherapy and immunotherapy resistance in tumors. Alpha- and beta-chain coverage of first-strand cDNA came from TRAV- and TRBV-specific primers. The authors amplified TCRs for approximately 18 PCR cycles with a constant-region primer and a V-primer adapter. In TCRdb, the reads were re-called with MiXCR into one record per CDR3 protein. Here the sample spans tens of thousands of distinct CDR3 sequences, 20% to 25% being singletons. Described time point: after trial treatment. Treatment reported: LDRT plus nivolumab, ipilimumab, low-dose cyclophosphamide and aspirin (RACIN trial). The specimen comprised PBMCs, sampled after low-dose radiotherapy plus immunotherapy. Every receptor here comes from a female donor with ovarian cancer.

This clonotype appeared many times. The chain is built from TRBV15 and TRBJ2-7; 9 bases line up with TRBD1. Germline lookup yields CDR1 LNHNV and CDR2 YYDKDF (reference sequence). The CDR3 sequence is 15 residues long. V gave up 3 bases and J gave up 4 bases; unmatched junction bases: 7. The CDR3 loop is CATSRGSTGGYEQYF. In nucleotides, the CDR3 is TGTGCCACCAGCAGGGGATCGACAGGGGGGTACGAGCAGTACTTC.

This clonotype turned up a few times. The V and J genes are TRBV7-6 and TRBJ2-3; 8 bases match TRBD1. The V and J ends lost 4 bases and 1 base, in that order; junction bases with no gene match: 7. Germline V gene sequence: CDR1 SGHVS, CDR2 FNYEAQ. This CDR3 is 16 amino acids long. In DNA form, the CDR3 reads TGTGCCAGCAGCTCCCGACAGGGGTGGGGCACAGATACGCAGTATTTT. It codes for CASSSRQGWGTDTQYF.

This clonotype has ten or more counts. The rearrangement links TRBV19 to TRBJ2-5, with no clear D. This CDR3 has 13 residues. Germline V gives CDR1 LNHDA, CDR2 SQIVND (reference sequence). The V and J ends lost 4 bases and 0 bases respectively, with 6 bases between them. The CDR3 coding sequence is TGTGCCAGTAGTAAAACGGACCAAGAGACCCAGTACTTC. Amino acid sequence: CASSKTDQETQYF. Using reference TRBV19 and TRBJ2-5 for the parts outside the CDR3, the full variable domain is DGGITQSPKYLFRKEGQNVTLSCEQNLNHDAMYWYRQDPGQGLRLIYYSQIVNDFQKGDIAEGYSVSREKKESFPLTVTSAQKNPTAFYLCASSKTDQETQYFGPGTRLLVL.